This TCR beta chain stems from a study of T-cell memory formation after mild COVID-19. Study-wide results and limits: Among clones contracting day 15 to 85, CD4/CD8 was balanced, whereas later expanders leaned CD4+. The main location of contracting CD4+ clones was CM and EM, and that of contracting CD8+ clones was EMRA.

5'RACE with constant-segment primers yielded barcoded, UMI-tagged TCR alpha and TCR beta cDNA libraries. A single record per CDR3 protein comes from TCRdb applying MiXCR to the 5' RACE reads. The data hold about 57,000 distinct CDR3 sequences, with 9% to 15% observed a single time. Germline V gene sequence: CDR1 DFQATT, CDR2 SNEGSKA (reference sequence). The trim removed 0 bases at V and 3 bases at J, leaving 1 base unmatched. This CDR3 has 14 residues. This clonotype was observed many times. The target antigen is unknown. This clonotype was sampled from a young man who had mild COVID-19 (a few samples of this study predate the infection). Cell type and time point are not known. The sample consisted of PBMCs or a T cell subset sorted from them (not recorded which). This sequence joins TRBV20-1 and TRBJ2-2; TRBD1 matches at 7 bases. CDR3 DNA sequence: TGCAGTGCTAGAGATCAGGGGGACACCGGGGAGCTGTTTTTT. This translates into CSARDQGDTGELFF.